One sample yielded the 17 T cell receptor beta chains listed below, sequenced in a study of cytomegalovirus exposure and HLA in healthy donors. Primers for the PCR totalled 60 Vbeta and 13 Jbeta. Produced via immunoSEQ multiplex PCR; TCRdb's table is partial and in-frame only. Its listing shows 120,000 to 150,000 clones. The sample taken for sequencing was PBMCs. Receptors originate from a woman in her forties or fifties in good health and CMV-seronegative.

This chain joins TRBV19 and TRBJ2-7, with TRBD1 matching over 8 bases. V lost 4 bases, J lost 5 bases, and 7 bases stayed unmatched. This CDR3 contains 14 residues. Germline lookup yields CDR1 LNHDA and CDR2 SQIVND (reference sequence). CDR3 DNA sequence: TGTGCCAGTAGTAATCAGGGGGCGCGGCACGAGCAGTACTTC. Translating gives CASSNQGARHEQYF.

Comment on this clone: Other DNA sequences from this sample encode an identical CDR3 as well. This rearrangement joins TRBV28 to TRBJ1-2; 8 positions match TRBD1. The CDR3 is 14 amino acids. Germline CDR1 and CDR2: MDHEN and SYDVKM. The J segment lost 5 bases and the V segment lost 6 bases, leaving 8 bases of the junction unmatched. CDR3 bases: TGTGCCAGCAGCCCAGGGCAGGGGGCGTATGGCTACACCTTC. The encoded protein is CASSPGQGAYGYTF.

The chain joins TRBV30 to TRBJ2-5, with 8 bases that match TRBD1. V lost 7 bases to trimming and J lost 2 bases; unmatched junction nucleotides: 6. The CDR3 spans 13 residues. Germline-derived CDR1 and CDR2 are GTSNPN and SVGIG (reference sequence). CDR3 in amino acids: CASNRGWQETQYF. Here the CDR3 DNA reads TGTGCCTCTAACAGGGGGTGGCAAGAGACCCAGTACTTC.

The V call is TRBV6-5, the J call TRBJ2-1; 13 bases match TRBD2. Losses at the gene ends were 6 bases for V and 7 bases for J; bases not matched to a gene: 6. Germline V gene lookup returns CDR1 MNHEY and CDR2 SVGAGI. The CDR3 sequence is 15 residues long. The CDR3 coding sequence is TGTGCCAGCAGCCCCCAGACTAGCGGGAGGAATGAGCAGTTCTTC. Translation: CASSPQTSGRNEQFF.

V and J are TRBV30 and TRBJ2-5; 7 bases line up with TRBD2. The J call may be mistaken, given a closer DNA end match to TRBJ2-7. Germline CDR1 GTSNPN, CDR2 SVGIG (reference sequence). There are 13 residues in the CDR3. In DNA form, the CDR3 reads TGTGCCTGGAGTGTAGCGGGGCACTACGAGCAGTACTTC. Residues: CAWSVAGHYEQYF.

The chain employs TRBV4-3 and TRBJ2-7; 12 nucleotides match TRBD1. CDR3 size: 19 residues. The junction had 13 bases not matched to a gene; V was cut back by 2 bases and J by 2 bases. Germline CDR1 LGHNA, CDR2 YSLEER. The CDR3 is CASSQPRDRGLPFPYEQYF. In DNA, the CDR3 is TGCGCCAGCAGCCAACCCAGGGACAGGGGGCTCCCTTTTCCCTACGAGCAGTACTTC.

The chain recombines TRBV5-6 with TRBJ2-7; tentative D call: TRBD1 (5 bases). The CDR3 contains 14 residues. The V gene lost 0 bases and the J gene lost 4 bases, with 11 bases spanning the gap. Germline V gene sequence: CDR1 SGHDT, CDR2 YYEEEE. CDR3 nucleotide sequence: TGTGCCAGCAGCTTGGTACAGGCTGGGTACGAGCAGTACTTC. This gives the protein CASSLVQAGYEQYF.

The chain carries TRBV4-1 and TRBJ2-4; 7 bases are a match to TRBD2. Germline V gene lookup returns CDR1 MGHRA and CDR2 YSYEKL. Trimming cost V 0 bases and J 2 bases; bases outside gene matches: 10. The CDR3 extends over 18 amino acids. The CDR3 DNA reads TGCGCCAGCAGCCAAGATAGGGCGGGGGATAGATCCAAAAACATTCAGTACTTC. Encoded protein: CASSQDRAGDRSKNIQYF.

The J gene is TRBJ2-1, the V gene TRBV4-1, with 10 bases matching TRBD2. The CDR3 contains 14 residues. The V gene's germline CDR1 is MGHRA and CDR2 YSYEKL. The junction had 10 bases not matched to a gene; V was cut back by 7 bases and J by 10 bases. The chain's CDR3 is CASKMVAGGREQFF. CDR3 bases: TGCGCCAGCAAGATGGTAGCGGGGGGACGGGAGCAGTTCTTC.

The genes are TRBV28 and TRBJ2-7; the D gene is possibly TRBD1 (6 bases). Trimming took off 8 bases at V and 2 bases at J, with 19 bases between the two ends. Germline V gene sequence: CDR1 MDHEN, CDR2 SYDVKM. The CDR3 totals 15 residues. CDR3: CASRPTGSPTYEQYF. The CDR3 DNA follows: TGTGCCAGCCGTCCTACAGGGAGTCCCACCTACGAGCAGTACTTC.

The chain uses TRBV13 and TRBJ2-3; 7 nucleotides match TRBD2. Germline trimming cut 8 bases from V and 4 bases from J; bases unmatched to any gene: 12. Germline CDR1 is PRHDT and CDR2 is FYEKMQ (reference sequence). The CDR3 length is 15 residues. The CDR3 loop is CASGYLWGRADTQYF. In DNA form, the CDR3 reads TGTGCCAGCGGTTACCTCTGGGGGAGGGCAGATACGCAGTATTTT.

The J gene is TRBJ1-4, the V gene TRBV29-1; 7 bases align to TRBD1. The CDR3 has 12 residues. From germline, CDR1 is SQVTM and CDR2 ANQGSEA. Trimming at V came to 4 bases and at J to 5 bases, leaving 1 base not matched to a gene. The CDR3 nucleotides read TGCAGCGTTGGGACAGGAAATGAAAAACTGTTTTTT. It encodes CSVGTGNEKLFF.

The rearrangement links TRBV27 to TRBJ2-2; D is undetermined. This CDR3 region has 13 residues. Germline lookup yields CDR1 MNHEY and CDR2 SMNVEV (reference sequence). V lost 5 bases, J lost 2 bases, and 6 bases lay in between. The chain's CDR3 is CASSLYNTGELFF. Written as DNA, the CDR3 is TGTGCCAGCAGTCTGTATAACACCGGGGAGCTGTTTTTT.

The chain links TRBV13 to TRBJ2-4; 9 bases match TRBD1. V was pared by 4 bases and J by 8 bases, with 18 bases of the junction left unmatched. Germline V CDR1 and CDR2: PRHDT, FYEKMQ (reference sequence). The CDR3 runs 18 residues. The CDR3 protein is CASSYNRGLISGKYIQYF. The DNA for the CDR3 is TGTGCCAGCAGCTACAACAGGGGGCTTATTAGTGGGAAATACATTCAGTACTTC.

The genes are TRBV5-1 and TRBJ1-2; D is unclear. Germline assignment: CDR1 SGHRS and CDR2 YFSETQ. V was pared by 0 bases and J by 7 bases, with 13 bases between. The CDR3 spans 14 residues. This chain's CDR3 is CASSLAWQDSGYTF. The CDR3 nucleotides are TGCGCCAGCAGCTTGGCCTGGCAGGACTCTGGCTACACCTTC.

The chain links TRBV6-1 to TRBJ2-1, with no clear D. V lost 1 base, J lost 0 bases, and 10 bases lay in between. Germline assignment: CDR1 MNHNS and CDR2 SASEGT. The CDR3 is made up of 16 amino acids. The CDR3 loop reads CASSEVPESSYNEQFF. CDR3 sequence (DNA): TGTGCCAGCAGTGAAGTCCCAGAAAGCTCCTACAATGAGCAGTTCTTC.

The chain is built from TRBV5-6 and TRBJ2-5; D gene ambiguous. CDR1 and CDR2 (germline): SGHDT, YYEEEE. The CDR3 loop spans 14 amino acids. Trimming cost V 2 bases and J 1 base, with 9 bases left between them. The CDR3 reads CASSLNSLQETQYF. Here the CDR3 DNA reads TGTGCCAGCAGCTTAAACAGTCTCCAAGAGACCCAGTACTTC.